The 9 T cell receptor beta chains presented below share a single source sample, sequenced in a study of T cell responses to AZD1222 COVID-19 vaccine. The assay was immunoSEQ multiplex PCR, and TCRdb's table has in-frame clones only and misses some. The sample lists about 150,000 clones; 90% were seen once. The specimen comprised peripheral blood, sampled on day 0 of AZD1222 vaccination. These receptors were taken from an adult in good health.

The chain employs TRBV27 and TRBJ2-7, with unresolved D. V was clipped by 3 bases and J by 4 bases, with 10 bases between them. The CDR3 spans 13 residues. CDR1 is MNHEY and CDR2 is SMNVEV in the germline V gene (reference sequence). The CDR3 protein is CASSFGQPYEQYF. The CDR3 DNA follows: TGTGCCAGCAGTTTTGGGCAACCGTACGAGCAGTACTTC.

The chain is built from TRBV24-1 and TRBJ2-2; 7 bases agree with TRBD2. Germline CDR1 reads KGHDR; CDR2 reads SFDVKD. This CDR3 comprises 16 residues. Trimming cost V 5 bases and J 2 bases; bases outside gene matches: 7. CDR3 sequence reads: CATSGTLAPNTGELFF. CDR3 in DNA: TGTGCCACCAGTGGGACACTAGCGCCCAACACCGGGGAGCTGTTTTTT.

The chain combines TRBV5-6 with TRBJ1-2; D gene ambiguous. V was clipped by 4 bases and J by 3 bases, with 13 bases between them. This CDR3 contains 14 residues. Germline V CDR1 and CDR2: SGHDT, YYEEEE. CDR3 sequence: CASSPRRDHYGYTF. The CDR3 region has the DNA TGTGCCAGCAGCCCCCGAAGAGACCACTATGGCTACACCTTC.

This chain connects TRBV4-1 to TRBJ1-1; D is undetermined. The CDR3 sequence is 16 residues long. Trimming left V 5 bases short and J 0 bases short, with 16 bases between. Germline values: CDR1 MGHRA, CDR2 YSYEKL. In nucleotides, the CDR3 is TGCGCCAGCAGCTCCAATCCCACAGAACTGAACACTGAAGCTTTCTTT. It translates to CASSSNPTELNTEAFF.

The J gene is TRBJ1-6, the V gene TRBV6-5; D not certain. Per germline, CDR1 MNHEY and CDR2 SVGAGI. Trimming removed 6 bases at V and 9 bases at J, with 9 bases between. The CDR3 is made up of 12 amino acids. CDR3 loop: CASRLEGSPLHF. CDR3 in DNA: TGTGCCAGCAGGCTGGAGGGTTCACCCCTCCACTTT.

V and J are TRBV6-2 or TRBV6-3 and TRBJ1-2; TRBD1 might be the D (5 bases). The germline V gene encodes CDR1 MNHEY and CDR2 SVGEGT. The CDR3 has 13 amino acids. Trimming took off 4 bases at V and 8 bases at J, with 14 bases between the two ends. CDR3 bases: TGTGCCAGCAGTTTTGGGACCTCCTTGGGCTACACCTTC. Translating it yields CASSFGTSLGYTF.

The V gene is TRBV7-6, the J gene TRBJ2-3; D not certain. The CDR3 has 15 amino acids. V was pared by 3 bases and J by 0 bases, with 10 bases between. Germline V gene data show CDR1 as SGHVS and CDR2 as FNYEAQ. CDR3 protein: CASSFRTISTDTQYF. The CDR3 DNA follows: TGTGCCAGCAGCTTCCGCACGATAAGCACAGATACGCAGTATTTT.

V usage is TRBV5-1 and J usage is TRBJ2-7; 12 bases match TRBD2. The CDR3 totals 17 residues. Germline CDR1 is SGHRS and CDR2 is YFSETQ. With V trimmed by 1 base and J by 7 bases, 12 bases remained unmatched. CDR3 in amino acids: CASSLRTSGELSGEQYF. The CDR3 DNA follows: TGCGCCAGCAGCTTGCGGACTAGCGGGGAGCTCTCGGGAGAGCAGTACTTC.

The chain employs TRBV30 and TRBJ2-1; TRBD1 is a possible D gene (6 bases). The V end was cut by 7 bases, the J end by 10 bases, with 23 bases between. Germline loops: CDR1 GTSNPN, CDR2 SVGIG (reference sequence). This CDR3 has 14 amino acids. The chain's CDR3 is CAFTGILRLGEQFF. Written as DNA, the CDR3 is TGTGCCTTCACAGGGATTCTAAGGTTAGGGGAGCAGTTCTTC. The whole variable domain, filled in from reference TRBV30 and TRBJ2-1, reads SQTIHQWPATLVQPVGSPLSLECTVEGTSNPNLYWYRQAAGRGLQLLFYSVGIGQISSEVPQNLSASRPQDRQFILSSKKLLLSDSGFYLCAFTGILRLGEQFFGPGTRLTVL.